This T cell receptor beta chain was sequenced in a study of cytomegalovirus exposure and HLA in healthy donors (dated 2017 in TCRdb). Study-level background: In an earlier analysis of about 560 of the donors, less than 350 Gb of sequence data and 95 million to 130 million unique TCR beta sequences from approximately 180 million T cells were reported. In the later analysis, no new phenotypic data were used to find candidate immune exposures; instead, reliance was placed on TCR beta sequences and their occurrence across donors. Across about 380 genotyped donors of the cohort, an average of approximately 240,000 unique TCR beta nucleotide sequences per donor were sequenced, and 15% to 20% of those sequences were non-productive. The genetic ancestry cluster associated with self-reported Caucasian donors included over 80% of the 398 genotyped donors. A separate validation cohort of over a hundred different subjects was used in addition to the roughly 720-subject first cohort. HLA typing included class I and class II loci at four-digit resolution. The study profiled the T cell repertoires of about 640 subjects by immunosequencing and related them to cytomegalovirus serostatus. All discovery cohort repertoires had been generated using a single sequencing platform. The study aimed to test whether cataloging public T cell receptors could reveal signatures of past pathogen exposure. To study patterns of TCR occurrence, a later analysis re-analyzed previously published TCR beta repertoires from more than 550 donors and added high-resolution HLA genotyping. The number of typed donors differed by locus: about 629-640 for A, B, C, DRB1 and DQB1; 500 to 550 for DQA1; approximately 600 for DPA1; and roughly 450 for DPB1. Donor age, sex, ethnicity and CMV serostatus were compiled alongside the repertoire data. An earlier analysis of some 600 of the donors applied high-throughput TCR beta sequencing to assess whether each TCR beta V gene segment acted as functional or pseudogenic. An early release covering approximately 600 HLA-typed donors comprised about 290 gigabases of sequencing data and roughly 85 million unique TCR sequences. The study combined high-throughput TCR immunosequencing, statistical association of individual TCRs with disease status, and machine learning to predict cytomegalovirus infection status. A later genetic analysis took genome-wide SNP genotypes for about 55% of the 666 donors and used that subset as a discovery cohort. About 5 DR-DQ haplotypes were handled as single units for association and clustering, since linkage in the cohort was strong.

Spanning cysteine to phenylalanine, the CDR3 consists of 13 amino acids. Kept here is only the CDR3 DNA, which spans 39 bases and is read in frame from base 1. Sequences SNHLY (CDR1) and FYNNEI (CDR2) are obtained from the germline V gene. V has 3 bases trimmed and J has 7 bases trimmed; junction bases matching no gene number 4. On this clone: Its cognate antigen has yet to be identified. No base quality values were provided; no much bigger clone lies one nucleotide off.

Points the paper makes about the study in general: A further reported finding was that TCR beta sequences accurately predicted the HLA-A and HLA-B alleles for most subjects in the first cohort. A later analysis found that HLA-associated TCR beta chains were more clonally expanded and had lower generation probabilities than equally common non-associated chains. The cohort was sequenced for TCR beta chains only, and without alpha or paired-chain data the features that could be detected were limited. In vitro tests confirmed that a few of the cytomegalovirus-associated TCR beta chains recognize cytomegalovirus antigens. The study gave a list of about 160 TCR beta chains associated with cytomegalovirus. According to a later analysis, TCR association rates differed among HLA loci, with DRB1 alleles showing the most associated TCRs and HLA-C alleles showing the fewest. Compared with the approximately 710-donor mean, donors in an Asian-associated ancestry cluster had fewer N-insertions in productive TCRs, according to a later genetic analysis. The 87-base-pair reads could not distinguish some IMGT-functional V segments, including TRBV6-2 and TRBV6-3, so those segments were excluded. In an earlier analysis of 587 of the donors, most TCR beta V segments were observed in productive rearrangements about 90% or about 30% of the time, broadly matching IMGT annotations. Cytomegalovirus status was reported to be diagnosed by the classifier with high specificity and sensitivity in both the original and validation cohorts. Linkage disequilibrium might explain the correlated functional status among segregating V segments, but an unknown experimental factor could not be ruled out. In a later genetic analysis, a missense DCLRE1C variant was associated with V-gene and J-gene trimming of TCR beta chains, and the association was replicated in an independent cohort. Strong co-occurrence of HLA alleles, especially DR and DQ, made assigning TCR associations to individual alleles difficult. In a later analysis, most CMV-associated TCR beta chains were found to appear HLA-restricted, with HLA associations seemingly driven largely by CMV exposure. The sequencing pipeline was judged likely to have produced a cluster of highly shared sequence variants as a technical artifact. The authors suggested that the approach could potentially be generalized to other disease states and immunological phenotypes. Specific HLA alleles were associated with about 17,000 TCR beta sequences at a false discovery rate of 0.05 in a later analysis. Because counts were too low, some 17 rarely observed V segments, including chromosome 9 orphons, were left out of the earlier analysis of approximately 580 of the donors. Several of the top co-occurrence clusters appeared to be linked to parvovirus B19, influenza, CMV and Epstein-Barr virus, according to a later analysis. HLA typing was unavailable for some donors at each locus, so association tests used only the typed subset. The only immune exposure information available for the cohort was CMV serostatus. While some public TCRs were present in many individuals, most TCR sequences turned up only very rarely across donors. The presence/absence analyses assumed that sequencing depth was roughly uniform across donors, and that assumption may not be true.

The library was prepared using the immunoSEQ multiplex PCR assay. A mixture of 60 forward primers for TCR Vbeta segments and 13 reverse primers for TCR Jbeta segments was used in the multiplex PCR. A multiplex PCR assay on genomic DNA amplified the CDR3 region of rearranged TCR beta genes. On the Illumina HiSeq System, the amplified TCR beta libraries were sequenced as 87-base-pair reads. The authors' analysis ran thus. Across the roughly 640 repertoires, a later analysis counted about 81 million unique TCR beta chains, roughly 11 million of which were shared by at least two donors. To remove PCR and sequencing errors, raw reads were error-corrected and collapsed into unique sequences using a nearest-neighbor algorithm that merged closely related sequences. V, D and J gene segments were assigned by aligning CDR3 sequences to IMGT reference sequences. Each retained sequence needed at least a six-nucleotide match to both a V gene segment and a J gene segment. Rearrangements were classified as productive when the CDR3 lacked stop codons and remained in frame with V and J, and all other rearrangements were classified as non-productive. Following IMGT convention, CDR3 was defined as the stretch from the second conserved V-encoded cysteine up to the conserved J-encoded phenylalanine. The earlier analysis of around 640 of the donors excluded sequences that lacked an unambiguous match to a single V gene segment. An earlier analysis of roughly 590 of the donors called V segments functional above 56.7% productive rearrangements and segregating when the between-donor standard deviation exceeded 5%. A statistical classification framework was developed to diagnose cytomegalovirus status using the catalog of TCR beta chain sequences. In a later analysis, V and J genes were assigned by comparing TCR nucleotide sequences against IMGT/GENE-DB human TR gene sequences. The TCRdist pipeline was used in a later analysis to assign CDR3 sequences and most-parsimonious VDJ recombination scenarios. A later analysis defined each TCR beta chain by its CDR3 amino acid sequence plus V-gene family, and excluded reads lacking a unique V-gene family. As a way to deal with suspected cross-contamination and a sequencing artifact, a later analysis dropped approximately 590 nucleotide sequences that were highly shared and had low generation probability. For each public chain, a later analysis derived a clonal expansion index from normalized ranks of inferred template counts within each repertoire. Generation probabilities in a later analysis came from a VDJ recombination model fitted to out-of-frame rearrangements, and those results were checked against IGoR. A later analysis scored TCR-TCR, TCR-HLA and TCR-CMV co-occurrence with hypergeometric tests, applying a repertoire-size bias correction to TCR pairs. False discovery rates were estimated in a later analysis by permuting HLA or CMV assignments 20 times. In a later analysis, co-occurring TCRs were grouped using DBSCAN, with TCRdist sequence similarity added in when clustering inside HLA-allele-positive subsets. For co-occurrence clustering, repertoires with fewer than 30,000 or more than 120,000 public chains were excluded, along with about five repertoires with anomalous nucleotide sharing. TCRdb holds this immuneACCESS table with in-frame rearrangements only. Some clones are missing; in checked studies, unresolved V genes explain under half, and the rest has no known cause. That table supplies the V and J calls and clone size; D and trimming were determined from the DNA. Present in this sample are around 150,000 clones, roughly 85% of which were seen just once. About 0.66% of the sample comes from the top ten.

In total, roughly 710 healthy bone marrow donors made up the cohort. Cohort members were all nominally healthy when sampled, although unrecorded immune exposures were likely present. The donor was CMV seronegative and was included in the group of approximately 350 seronegative cohort members. A peripheral blood sample was provided by each donor, and peripheral blood mononuclear cells were used for TCR beta sequencing. Genomic DNA extraction from the blood cell samples was performed with the Qiagen DNeasy Blood Extraction Kit. This sequence uses TRBV2 and TRBJ1-2, and TRBD1 aligns with 8 junction nucleotides. This receptor was identified in a male donor in good health and CMV-seronegative. The sequenced material came from PBMCs. The DNA sequence reads TGTGCCAGCAGTGATACAGGGGGGAGTGGCTACACCTTC. This yields the protein CASSDTGGSGYTF.